The clone carrying this T cell receptor (beta chain) is classed as medium-sized. This sample stems from a study of blood T cell repertoires in COVID-19. On the study more broadly: Acute-phase and convalescent COVID-19 samples originated in the United States, Italy and Spain. Sources were T cells, B-cell-depleted T cells, or PBMCs; the material itself was cDNA or gDNA.

As handled by the study authors: Reference gene primer amplification gave estimated nucleated cell counts. The protocol was immunoSEQ multiplex PCR, while the TCRdb copy is restricted to in-frame clones and leaves out a portion. V and J calls and clone size follow that table, whereas D and trimming were derived from the DNA. This table has approximately 230,000 clones, approximately 81% appearing once. In germline, CDR1 is DFQATT, CDR2 SNEGSKA (reference sequence). The CDR3 extends over 17 amino acids. The trim removed 3 bases at V and 5 bases at J, leaving 14 bases unmatched. This TCR was sampled from a man aged 25 to 45 with active or convalescent COVID-19. V and J are TRBV20-1 and TRBJ2-1, with 9 bases aligning to TRBD2. The sequenced sample was peripheral blood. CDR3 in DNA: TGCAGTGCTAGTAGTCTAGCGGGAAACGGTAAAGACAATGAGCAGTTCTTC. Amino acids: CSASSLAGNGKDNEQFF.